The present entry profiles one TCR beta chain with its context. Its antigen is not known. By 5'RACE template switching, TCR cDNA was produced, with a universal primer site and UMIs added in the process. In TCRdb, the 5' RACE reads were re-called with MiXCR into one record per CDR3 protein. The sample contains roughly 520,000 distinct CDR3 sequences, 20% to 25% of which appear only once. The sample comes from a study of T cells after yellow fever vaccination. The study, taken as a whole, reports: The study noted that FACS-sorted repertoires could contain abundant clonotypes contaminating from the bulk population.

The V and J ends lost 5 bases and 4 bases, in that order; junction bases with no gene match: 11. The CDR3 totals 15 residues. Looked up from germline, CDR1 is SGHRS and CDR2 is YFSETQ. V and J are TRBV5-1 and TRBJ1-2; 7 nucleotides line up with TRBD1. This material consisted of PBMCs, taken 20 to 25 days after the first yellow fever vaccination. The receptor was derived from a man aged 18 to 30 who received the YFV17D yellow fever vaccine. CDR3 sequence: CASSSTGQTFYGYTF. The CDR3 DNA reads TGCGCCAGCAGTTCAACGGGACAGACCTTCTATGGCTACACCTTC.